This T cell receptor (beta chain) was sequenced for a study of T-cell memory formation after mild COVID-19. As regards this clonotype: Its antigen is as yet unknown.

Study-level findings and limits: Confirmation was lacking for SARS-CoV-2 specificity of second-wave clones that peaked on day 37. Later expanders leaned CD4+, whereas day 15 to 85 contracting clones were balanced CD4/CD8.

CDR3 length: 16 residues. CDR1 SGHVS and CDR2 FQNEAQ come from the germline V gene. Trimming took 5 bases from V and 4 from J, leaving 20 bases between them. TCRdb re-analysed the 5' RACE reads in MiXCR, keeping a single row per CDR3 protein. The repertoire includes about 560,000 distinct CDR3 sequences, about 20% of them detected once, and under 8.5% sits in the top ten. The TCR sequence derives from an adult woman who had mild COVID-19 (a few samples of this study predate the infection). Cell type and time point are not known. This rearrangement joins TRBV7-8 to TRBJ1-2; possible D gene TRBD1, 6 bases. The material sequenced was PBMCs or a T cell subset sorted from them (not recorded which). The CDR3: CASSPRLQGFGYGYTF. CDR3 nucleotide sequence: TGTGCCAGCAGCCCGCGATTACAGGGCTTCGGCTATGGCTACACCTTC.